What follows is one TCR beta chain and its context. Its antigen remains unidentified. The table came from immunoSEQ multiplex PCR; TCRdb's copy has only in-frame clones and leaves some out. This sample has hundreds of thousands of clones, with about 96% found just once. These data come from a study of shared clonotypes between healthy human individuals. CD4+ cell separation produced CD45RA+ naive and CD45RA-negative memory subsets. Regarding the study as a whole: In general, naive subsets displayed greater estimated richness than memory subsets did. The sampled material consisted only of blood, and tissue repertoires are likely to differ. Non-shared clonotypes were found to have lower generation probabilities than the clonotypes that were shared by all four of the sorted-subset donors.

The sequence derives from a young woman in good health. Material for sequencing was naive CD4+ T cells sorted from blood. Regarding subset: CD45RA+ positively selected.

CDR3 protein: CASSLAHAQGGHEQYF. CDR3 coding DNA: TGTGCCAGCAGTCTCGCGCACGCACAGGGGGGCCACGAGCAGTACTTC. This sequence joins TRBV6-6 and TRBJ2-7, with TRBD1 matching 8 bases. The germline CDR1 and CDR2 sequences are MNHNY and SVGAGI (reference sequence). Trimming cost V 5 bases and J 5 bases; bases outside gene matches: 14. This CDR3 is 16 amino acids long.